A selection of T cell receptor beta chains follows, all from one sample in a study of a mutant IDH1 vaccine in newly diagnosed glioma. These receptors are not linked to any known antigen. Clones were sequenced by immunoSEQ multiplex PCR, and TCRdb holds only the in-frame ones, with some missing. The sample lists tens of thousands of clones, 80% to 90% seen once, with approximately 1.5% in the top ten. The sequenced sample was PBMCs, obtained from a glioma patient whose treatment included an IDH1 peptide vaccine. These receptors came from a man aged 35 to 55 with glioma. Each CDR3 is given with its conserved first and last residue. The D gene is left open where the match is weak. Expanded clones are given a class, and other clones once, few, many or no size at all.

d_gene | j_gene | abundance | v_gene | len | CDR3aa | CDR3nt
TRBD2 | TRBJ2-5 | NA | TRBV6-5 | 15 | CASSAEAGAPKTQYF | TGTGCCAGCAGTGCCGAAGCGGGAGCACCGAAGACCCAGTACTTC
NA | TRBJ1-3 | once | TRBV5-1 | 16 | CASSPRGADSGNTIYF | TGCGCCAGCAGTCCCCGAGGGGCTGACTCTGGAAACACCATATATTTT
NA | TRBJ1-1 | NA | TRBV10-3 | 15 | CAISDPGTPNTEAFF | TGTGCCATCAGTGACCCCGGGACACCTAACACTGAAGCTTTCTTT
TRBD1 | TRBJ1-2 | few | TRBV27 | 13 | CASSSQGAHGYTF | TGTGCCAGCAGTTCTCAGGGGGCTCATGGCTACACCTTC
NA | TRBJ1-5 | NA | TRBV12-5 | 14 | CASGAGHPNQPQHF | TGTGCTAGTGGGGCGGGACACCCTAATCAGCCCCAGCATTTT
NA | TRBJ1-2 | NA | TRBV7-9 | 13 | CASSLGPGYGYTF | TGTGCCAGCAGCTTGGGGCCGGGCTATGGCTACACCTTC
NA | TRBJ1-1 | NA | TRBV28 | 15 | CASSSYRDGHTEAFF | TGTGCCAGCAGTTCGTACAGGGACGGACACACTGAAGCTTTCTTT
NA | TRBJ2-1 | NA | TRBV27 | 14 | CASSPSGYGNEQFF | TGTGCCAGCAGTCCCTCGGGGTACGGTAATGAGCAGTTCTTC
TRBD2 | TRBJ2-7 | NA | TRBV19 | 16 | CASSRSGGLSSYEQYF | TGTGCCAGTAGTCGTAGCGGGGGCCTCAGCTCCTACGAGCAGTACTTC
TRBD2 | TRBJ2-3 | NA | TRBV6-4 | 15 | CASSDSSGGADTQYF | TGTGCCAGCAGTGACTCGTCGGGGGGGGCAGATACGCAGTATTTT
TRBD2 | TRBJ2-3 | NA | TRBV5-4 | 16 | CASSRTSGGPTDTQYF | TGTGCCAGCAGCCGGACTAGCGGGGGACCCACAGATACGCAGTATTTT
NA | TRBJ1-1 | NA | TRBV6-6 | 13 | CASSYSAPDEAFF | TGTGCCAGCAGTTACTCCGCACCCGACGAAGCTTTCTTT
NA | TRBJ1-2 | NA | TRBV28 | 14 | CASSLGRTNYGYTF | TGTGCCAGCAGTTTGGGACGGACTAACTATGGCTACACCTTC
NA | TRBJ2-3 | NA | TRBV9 | 15 | CASSVAGLGTDTQYF | TGTGCCAGCAGCGTAGCCGGCCTCGGGACAGATACGCAGTATTTT
NA | TRBJ1-2 | once | TRBV6-6 | 15 | CASSYSDHSNYGYTF | TGTGCCAGCAGTTACTCGGACCACAGTAACTATGGCTACACCTTC
TRBD1 | TRBJ2-5 | NA | TRBV25-1 | 14 | CASSDGDRAETQYF | TGTGCCAGCAGTGATGGGGACAGGGCGGAGACCCAGTACTTC
NA | TRBJ2-2 | few | TRBV5-4 | 18 | CASSLRRSRVWGTGELFF | TGTGCCAGCAGCCTACGACGATCCCGGGTTTGGGGCACCGGGGAGCTGTTTTTT
NA | TRBJ2-6 | NA | TRBV7-9 | 16 | CATLSGSASGANVLTF | TGTGCCACCCTGAGCGGGTCGGCCTCTGGGGCCAACGTCCTGACTTTC